What follows is one TCR beta chain and its context. Its specific antigen is unknown. No qualities accompany the bases; no much larger clone lies one base away. The CDR3 regions of human TCRbeta chains were subjected to immunosequencing. Concerning the study's data processing: TCRs in the repertoires were compared against a reference library of SARS-CoV-2-specific TCRs that had been generated with the MIRA antigen-specificity platform. Breadth was defined as the fraction of unique TCRs that were SARS-CoV-2-associated, and depth was defined as the fraction of total T cells that were SARS-CoV-2-associated. Using the MIRA data, each spike-specific TCR was mapped to the spike region that the TCR reacts to and placed in a CD4 or CD8 class. Log10-transformed breadth and depth values were compared by one-way ANOVA with Sidak's multiple comparisons tests. Entries here come from immuneACCESS through TCRdb and include only in-frame sequences with V and J called. Some clones fail to appear in such tables; in the studies checked, an unresolved V gene covers under half of the shortfall, and the cause of the remainder is unknown. V and J calls and clone size are those listed in that table; D and trimming were worked out from the DNA. This sample is represented by 150,000 to 200,000 clones; around nine tenths of them were singletons. The ten biggest clones cover 3.6% of the sample.

This specimen belongs to a study of T cell responses to AZD1222 COVID-19 vaccine (dated by TCRdb to about 2021). Broadly, across the study: A total of about 240 trial participants underwent TCR sequencing, of whom some 210 received two doses of AZD1222 and about 25 received two doses of the MenACWY control vaccine. Trial participants were enrolled by age into subgroups of 18-55, 56-69 and 70-plus years, and about 150, 27 and 61 TCR-sequenced participants, respectively, were included in these subgroups.

Taken with the paper, the label for time point translates to: about 28 days (+/-7) after the second vaccine dose. The sample's treatment or condition, from its label and the paper: meningococcal conjugate vaccine given as trial control. Vaccinee samples were obtained from the UK trials COV001 and COV002, which included a single-blind randomized controlled phase 2/3 trial of AZD1222 (ChAdOx1 nCoV-19) in healthy adults. For TCRbeta chain sequencing, PBMC samples from trial participants were taken at day 0 and at day 28 after the second dose. Measured from the cysteine to the phenylalanine, the CDR3 is 14 residues long. The read is trimmed to its CDR3 DNA, 42 bases read in frame from base 1. V and J are truncated by 8 bases and 0 bases respectively, leaving an intervening sequence of 11 bases. According to the germline V gene (reference sequence), CDR1 reads LNHDA and CDR2 reads SQIVND. The research as a whole found: In the small 56-69-year group, the increase in depth fell short of significance, most likely because of low power. Most participants were white British and females outnumbered males, and the authors suggested that clonal diversity may have been underestimated. Vaccine-associated CD4 TCRs spanned the whole spike protein, with dominant responses in regions 160-218 and 743-854. A significant rise in spike-specific TCR breadth and depth was observed after two AZD1222 doses relative to day 0 and relative to MenACWY recipients. Reportedly, close to half of the unique spike-specific TCRs recognized epitopes lying outside the regions that are mutated in the B.1.351 and B.1.1.7 variants. Conclusions about previously exposed vaccinees are limited because only six or seven AZD1222 recipients were SARS-CoV-2 seropositive at baseline. No day 14 peak-response samples were available, so repertoires were characterized only after the peak T cell response.

The rearrangement combines TRBV19 with TRBJ1-3, with no confident D gene call. This TCR was recovered from an adult who received the MenACWY meningococcal vaccine as a control. The sequencing here drew on peripheral blood, taken 28 days after the second dose of the MenACWY control vaccine. CDR3 reads: CASHATTSGNTIYF. The DNA is as follows: TGTGCCAGTCATGCGACTACCTCTGGAAACACCATATATTTT.